This TCR beta chain came from a study of T cells after yellow fever vaccination. The germline CDR1 and CDR2 sequences are MNHNY and SVGAGI (reference sequence). This CDR3 has 14 residues. V dropped 6 bases and J dropped 1; count of bases not matched to a gene: 3. TCRdb reanalysed the 5' RACE reads using MiXCR and keeps one entry per CDR3 protein. The table shows about 260,000 distinct CDR3 sequences, with roughly 3.7% occurring only once. The chain links TRBV6-6 to TRBJ2-3; 8 positions match TRBD2. The origin of this receptor is a man younger than 30 who received the YFV17D yellow fever vaccine. This sample comprised PBMCs, obtained 15 days after the yellow fever booster vaccination. CDR3: CASRRSGGTDTQYF. The CDR3 DNA reads TGTGCCAGCAGGCGTAGCGGGGGCACAGATACGCAGTATTTT.